Presented here are 10 T cell receptor beta chains from one specimen sequenced in a study of blood T cell repertoires in COVID-19. Method: immunoSEQ multiplex PCR; TCRdb's copy keeps in-frame clones and lacks some. The repertoire has just over 95,000 clones, about nine tenths of them found once; the top ten carry about 1.7%. Sequencing was done on a sample of peripheral blood. The receptors stem from a man in his fifties or sixties with acute or convalescent COVID-19.

The chain combines TRBV5-4 with TRBJ1-1; 7 positions agree with TRBD1. Germline lookup yields CDR1 SGHNT and CDR2 YYREEE (reference sequence). This CDR3 spans 16 amino acids. J gave up 0 bases and V 3 bases, and 8 bases lay outside the gene matches. The CDR3 loop is CASSSKDRSLNTEAFF. The CDR3 bases are TGTGCCAGCAGCTCTAAGGACAGGAGCTTGAACACTGAAGCTTTCTTT.

This clone came up a few times. This chain connects TRBV7-8 to TRBJ1-1; D not resolved. Germline CDR1 and CDR2: SGHVS and FQNEAQ. Between the trimmed V and J ends, which lost 3 bases and 5 bases, there was a span of 19 bases. The CDR3 is 16 amino acids. The CDR3 coding sequence is TGTGCCAGCAGCTTCGCGGGAGGGTCCTCGCAAACTGAAGCTTTCTTT. Amino acid sequence: CASSFAGGSSQTEAFF.

The chain carries TRBV7-2 and TRBJ1-1; 7 nucleotides align to TRBD1. The CDR3 runs 14 residues. V was clipped by 1 base and J by 6 bases; unmatched bases: 5. Germline CDR1 and CDR2: SGHTA and FQGNSA. The CDR3 spells CASSLDLGGAEAFF. The CDR3 nucleotides are TGTGCCAGCAGCTTAGATTTAGGGGGCGCTGAAGCTTTCTTT.

The V and J genes are TRBV4-1 and TRBJ2-5; TRBD2 aligns across 8 bases. In germline, CDR1 is MGHRA, CDR2 YSYEKL. The CDR3 extends over 16 amino acids. The V gene end was trimmed by 1 base and the J gene end by 0 bases; junction bases not matched to a gene: 4. CDR3 sequence reads: CASSQGSGGYQETQYF. The CDR3 DNA reads TGCGCCAGCAGCCAAGGGAGCGGGGGCTACCAAGAGACCCAGTACTTC.

The rearrangement uses TRBV4-2 and TRBJ2-2; 10 nucleotides match TRBD1. CDR1 is LGHNA, CDR2 YNFKEQ, per germline. After removal of 0 bases from V and 4 bases from J, the junction contained 2 bases not matched to a gene. CDR3 length: 16 residues. The DNA of the CDR3 is TGTGCCAGCAGCCAAGAGACAGGGGGCCCCACCGGGGAGCTGTTTTTT. It is translated as CASSQETGGPTGELFF.

The chain has TRBV19 and TRBJ2-1; TRBD1 matches at 7 bases. The trim removed 6 bases at V and 3 bases at J, leaving 5 bases unmatched. The CDR3 is 14 residues long. CDR1 and CDR2 (germline): LNHDA, SQIVND (reference sequence). CDR3 amino acids: CASRPGQSYNEQFF. The DNA for the CDR3 is TGTGCCAGTAGACCGGGACAGAGCTACAATGAGCAGTTCTTC. Full variable domain (rest looked up from reference TRBV19 and TRBJ2-1): DGGITQSPKYLFRKEGQNVTLSCEQNLNHDAMYWYRQDPGQGLRLIYYSQIVNDFQKGDIAEGYSVSREKKESFPLTVTSAQKNPTAFYLCASRPGQSYNEQFFGPGTRLTVL.

The genes are TRBV6-5 and TRBJ1-5; TRBD1 aligns across 9 bases. CDR1 MNHEY and CDR2 SVGAGI come from the germline V gene. The trim removed 5 bases at V and 0 bases at J, leaving 2 bases unmatched. This CDR3 spans 15 amino acids. CDR3 in amino acids: CASSKTGGSNQPQHF. The CDR3 nucleotides are TGTGCCAGCAGTAAGACAGGGGGTAGCAATCAGCCCCAGCATTTT.

This clone was detected only once. The chain carries TRBV4-1 and TRBJ1-2; the D is unclear. The CDR3 runs to 18 residues. Germline V CDR1 and CDR2: MGHRA, YSYEKL. Deletions cut 1 base from V and 2 bases from J, with 20 bases between. This CDR3 reads CASSQGILRRQKNYGYTF. In DNA, the CDR3 is TGCGCCAGCAGCCAAGGAATTCTTCGGCGGCAAAAAAACTATGGCTACACCTTC.

The chain employs TRBV30 and TRBJ1-1; TRBD1 might be the D (6 bases). Between the trimmed V and J ends, which lost 0 bases and 7 bases, there was a span of 15 bases. Looked up from germline, CDR1 is GTSNPN and CDR2 is SVGIG (reference sequence). The CDR3 is 14 amino acids. CDR3 nucleotide sequence: TGTGCCTGGAGTGTTAAGGGGGTTGTGGGTGAAGCTTTCTTT. It specifies CAWSVKGVVGEAFF.

The chain joins TRBV5-4 to TRBJ2-2, with no clear D. Trimming left V 4 bases short and J 2 bases short, with 12 bases between. This CDR3 has 15 amino acids. The germline CDR1 and CDR2 sequences are SGHNT and YYREEE (reference sequence). Here the CDR3 reads CASSPMETNTGELFF. The CDR3 region has the DNA TGTGCCAGCAGCCCTATGGAGACTAACACCGGGGAGCTGTTTTTT.